The 24 T cell receptor beta chains reported below all come from one sample, sequenced in a study of OX40 agonist ivuxolimab in advanced cancers. Library preparation was by the immunoSEQ multiplex PCR assay. As stored in TCRdb, this immuneACCESS dataset retains in-frame rearrangements with V and J assigned. A fraction of the clones does not appear; measured against another copy, unresolved V genes explain less than half of the discrepancy, and the remainder lacks a known reason. The sample table contains 60,000 or so clones; only one count was recorded for around nine tenths of them. Around 0.8% of the sample lies in the top ten. The sample here was CD4+ or CD8+ T cells sorted from blood, taken in a trial of the OX40 agonist ivuxolimab. These TCRs come from an adult with an advanced solid tumor such as melanoma, head and neck, liver or kidney cancer.

The rearrangement joins TRBV7-3 to TRBJ1-5; no reliable D call. The germline V and J ends were trimmed by 2 bases and 10 bases, with 12 bases remaining between them. This CDR3 has 13 residues. CDR1 SGHTA and CDR2 FQGTGA come from the germline V gene. The CDR3 loop reads CASSLEVGRPQHF. CDR3 in DNA: TGTGCCAGCAGCTTAGAAGTGGGCAGACCCCAGCATTTT.

Only one count was recorded for this clone. The rearrangement links TRBV11-2 to TRBJ1-1; D is possibly TRBD1 (6 bases). The CDR3 is made up of 13 amino acids. CDR1 and CDR2 from the germline V gene are SGHAT and FQNNGV. Trimming shortened V by 1 base and J by 8 bases, and 11 bases separated the two germline ends. Here the CDR3 reads CASSLGQGPEAFF. DNA of the CDR3: TGTGCCAGCAGCTTAGGTCAGGGGCCCGAAGCTTTCTTT.

The rearrangement uses TRBV7-2 and TRBJ2-7; 9 positions agree with TRBD2. The CDR3 covers 14 residues. V gave up 5 bases and J gave up 2 bases; unmatched junction bases: 4. Germline assignment: CDR1 SGHTA and CDR2 FQGNSA. The CDR3 nucleotides read TGTGCCAGCAGCCGGACTAGCGACACCTACGAGCAGTACTTC. It specifies CASSRTSDTYEQYF.

The genes are TRBV5-4 and TRBJ2-7, with D perhaps TRBD2 (6 bases). CDR1 and CDR2 (germline): SGHNT, YYREEE (reference sequence). This CDR3 has 16 residues. V shed 4 bases and J shed 6 bases, with 23 bases lying between them. This chain's CDR3 is CASSTSLSGWAGEQYF. CDR3 bases: TGTGCCAGCAGCACCTCTTTGAGCGGGTGGGCCGGCGAGCAGTACTTC.

This rearrangement joins TRBV20-1 to TRBJ1-1, with D possibly being TRBD1 (5 bases). The CDR3 is 11 residues long. Germline CDR1 reads DFQATT; CDR2 reads SNEGSKA (reference sequence). Trimming cost V 6 bases and J 7 bases, with 12 bases left between them. CDR3 loop: CSAEGPYEAFF. Here the CDR3 DNA reads TGCAGTGCGGAGGGGCCCTATGAAGCTTTCTTT.

The chain couples TRBV30 to TRBJ2-3; tentative D call: TRBD2 (5 bases). CDR1 and CDR2 (germline): GTSNPN, SVGIG (reference sequence). V was clipped by 0 bases and J by 1 base, with 11 bases between them. The CDR3 has 15 residues. For the CDR3, the DNA is TGTGCCTGGAGTGTAGCCGGGCGGGGCACAGATACGCAGTATTTT. This encodes CAWSVAGRGTDTQYF. Full variable domain (missing parts from reference TRBV30 and TRBJ2-3): SQTIHQWPATLVQPVGSPLSLECTVEGTSNPNLYWYRQAAGRGLQLLFYSVGIGQISSEVPQNLSASRPQDRQFILSSKKLLLSDSGFYLCAWSVAGRGTDTQYFGPGTRLTVL.

The CDR3 sequence: CASSEWGSSFTEAFF. The DNA of the CDR3 is TGTGCCAGCAGTGAATGGGGCAGCTCTTTCACTGAAGCTTTCTTT. The J gene is TRBJ1-1, the V gene TRBV25-1; D may be TRBD1 (5 bases). This CDR3 contains 15 residues. From germline, CDR1 is MGHDK and CDR2 SYGVNS. The V end was cut by 1 base, the J end by 4 bases, with 13 bases between.

V and J are TRBV18 and TRBJ1-4, with D possibly TRBD1 on 6 matching bases. CDR1 KGHSH and CDR2 LQKENI come from the germline V gene. Trimming cost V 4 bases and J 2 bases, with 11 bases left between them. The CDR3 covers 15 residues. CDR3 loop: CASSLTGRTNEKLFF. The CDR3 DNA follows: TGTGCCAGCTCACTAACAGGGAGGACTAATGAAAAACTGTTTTTT.

This chain uses TRBV7-9 with TRBJ2-7; D is undetermined. The CDR3 is made up of 11 amino acids. Germline V gene lookup returns CDR1 SEHNR and CDR2 FQNEAQ (reference sequence). V dropped 8 bases and J dropped 4 bases, with 9 bases sitting between them. CDR3 sequence (DNA): TGTGCCAGCCAACCGGAATACGAGCAGTACTTC. Protein sequence: CASQPEYEQYF.

This rearrangement joins TRBV6-6 to TRBJ2-1; TRBD1 agrees at 12 bases. Germline V gene data show CDR1 as MNHNY and CDR2 as SVGAGI (reference sequence). With 6 bases clipped from V and 12 bases from J, the junction kept 9 bases outside the gene matches. The CDR3 is 14 amino acids. CDR3 coding DNA: TGTGCCAGCAGGCCGGGACAGGGGGCGGGTGGGCAGTTCTTC. Amino acids: CASRPGQGAGGQFF.

This clone was seen more than once but under ten times. V usage is TRBV6-5 and J usage is TRBJ1-1, with D uncertain. The germline V gene has CDR1 MNHEY and CDR2 SVGAGI. CDR3 size: 11 residues. V lost 7 bases and J lost 7, with 10 bases in between. CDR3 coding DNA: TGTGCCAGCACCACGACGGGTGAAGCTTTCTTT. As protein: CASTTTGEAFF.

V usage is TRBV10-3 and J usage is TRBJ1-3; TRBD1 is a possible D gene (5 bases). Trimming stripped 10 bases from V and 4 bases from J, with 23 bases between. The germline V gene encodes CDR1 ENHRY and CDR2 SYGVKD. This CDR3 has 16 residues. CDR3 in amino acids: CASSTAGDKDGNTIYF. For the CDR3, the DNA is TGTGCCAGCTCAACGGCGGGGGATAAGGACGGAAACACCATATATTTT.

The CDR3 sequence: CASSINSNSPLHF. The CDR3 region has the DNA TGTGCCAGTAGTATTAACAGTAATTCACCCCTCCACTTT. V gene TRBV19 combines with J gene TRBJ1-6; D gene unclear. In germline, CDR1 is LNHDA, CDR2 SQIVND (reference sequence). This CDR3 comprises 13 residues. V was trimmed by 3 bases and J by 6 bases, leaving 6 bases between them.

The chain has TRBV30 and TRBJ2-3; TRBD2 might be the D (6 bases). CDR1 and CDR2 from the germline V gene are GTSNPN and SVGIG (reference sequence). With 5 bases removed from V and 4 bases from J, the gap between germline ends came to 22 bases. The CDR3 loop spans 16 amino acids. The DNA of the CDR3 is TGTGCCTGGCGACAACGGGGGATTCGTCGGGCAGATACGCAGTATTTT. It encodes CAWRQRGIRRADTQYF. The full variable domain, with the rest looked up from reference TRBV30 and TRBJ2-3, is SQTIHQWPATLVQPVGSPLSLECTVEGTSNPNLYWYRQAAGRGLQLLFYSVGIGQISSEVPQNLSASRPQDRQFILSSKKLLLSDSGFYLCAWRQRGIRRADTQYFGPGTRLTVL.

The V gene is TRBV2, the J gene TRBJ2-3; TRBD2 is a possible D gene (5 bases). V was clipped by 4 bases and J by 3 bases, with 11 bases between them. Per the germline V gene, CDR1 is SNHLY and CDR2 is FYNNEI. CDR3 length equals 14 residues. The CDR3 sequence is CASSGIRETDTQYF. The CDR3 nucleotides are TGTGCCAGCAGTGGGATACGGGAAACAGATACGCAGTATTTT.

The V and J genes are TRBV11-2 and TRBJ2-2, with D perhaps given as TRBD1 or TRBD2 (5 bases each). The CDR3 runs to 15 residues. V lost 1 base and J lost 4, with 10 bases in between. CDR1 is SGHAT and CDR2 is FQNNGV in the germline V gene. The CDR3, as DNA: TGTGCCAGCAGCTTAGTATCGGGGACCACCGGGGAGCTGTTTTTT. Translating it yields CASSLVSGTTGELFF.

The chain uses TRBV30 and TRBJ2-7; D not resolved. This CDR3 contains 11 residues. Germline V lookup: CDR1 GTSNPN, CDR2 SVGIG (reference sequence). V was trimmed by 3 bases and J by 4 bases, leaving 7 bases between them. This CDR3 is CAWRTAYEQYF. Written as DNA, the CDR3 is TGTGCCTGGAGAACGGCGTACGAGCAGTACTTC.

The chain uses TRBV12-5 and TRBJ2-1; 9 nucleotides line up with TRBD2. CDR3 size: 16 residues. Germline CDR1 LGHNT, CDR2 FRNRAP. V shed 6 bases and J 6 bases; nucleotides not matched to a gene: 12. The CDR3, as DNA: TGTGCTAGTGGACCCGGGACTAGCTCGGCCATCAATGAGCAGTTCTTC. It encodes CASGPGTSSAINEQFF.

The V and J genes are TRBV4-1 and TRBJ2-1; 7 bases align to TRBD2. The CDR3 is 16 amino acids. CDR1 is MGHRA and CDR2 is YSYEKL in the germline V gene. J lost 2 bases, V lost 4 bases, and 8 bases had no gene match. In DNA form, the CDR3 reads TGCGCCAGCAGCCGGATACTAGCGCCTACCTACAATGAGCAGTTCTTC. Translated, it gives CASSRILAPTYNEQFF.

This chain connects TRBV23-1 to TRBJ2-5; D may be TRBD2 (5 bases). The J call may be incorrect, as the DNA end agrees better with TRBJ2-7. Being an ORF, TRBV23-1 has a function that is uncertain. The CDR3 length is 14 residues. The CDR3 DNA sequence: TGCGCCAGCAGTCAATTCCCCGGGACCTACGAGCAGTACTTC. This gives the protein CASSQFPGTYEQYF.

The CDR3: CASSAQTSGDYEQYF. The CDR3 coding sequence is TGTGCCAGCAGTGCCCAGACTAGCGGGGACTACGAGCAGTACTTC. This chain connects TRBV6-1 to TRBJ2-7; 11 positions match TRBD2. This CDR3 contains 15 residues. CDR1 MNHNS and CDR2 SASEGT come from the germline V gene. Trimming at V came to 4 bases and at J to 3 bases, leaving 5 bases not matched to a gene.

The rearrangement joins TRBV18 to TRBJ2-2; D possibly corresponds to TRBD2 (6 bases). The CDR3 consists of 15 residues. The V end was cut by 3 bases, the J end by 2 bases, with 10 bases between. Per the germline V gene, CDR1 is KGHSH and CDR2 is LQKENI. The CDR3 loop reads CASSPRDFNTGELFF. The CDR3 DNA sequence: TGTGCCAGCTCACCGCGGGACTTTAACACCGGGGAGCTGTTTTTT.

The CDR3 is CASSLNAGTGIPYEQYF. The CDR3 DNA sequence: TGCGCCAGCAGCCTCAACGCCGGGACAGGGATACCCTACGAGCAGTACTTC. The chain has TRBV5-1 and TRBJ2-7; 9 bases match TRBD1. V lost 4 bases to trimming and J lost 2 bases; unmatched junction nucleotides: 13. This CDR3 contains 17 residues. Germline V gives CDR1 SGHRS, CDR2 YFSETQ.

The chain recombines TRBV4-1 with TRBJ2-7, with 8 positions matching TRBD1. Losses at the gene ends were 2 bases for V and 6 bases for J; bases not matched to a gene: 3. This CDR3 contains 13 residues. The germline V gene has CDR1 MGHRA and CDR2 YSYEKL. The CDR3 loop reads CASSQSDRGEQYF. CDR3 sequence (DNA): TGCGCCAGCAGCCAATCAGACAGGGGCGAGCAGTACTTC.